Listed here are 11 T cell receptor beta chains from one sample, sequenced in a study of cytomegalovirus exposure and HLA in healthy donors. The repertoire was sequenced with immunoSEQ multiplex PCR; TCRdb's copy has only in-frame clones and lacks some. The sample consists of about 150,000 clones, about 82% of them appearing once. The sample consisted of PBMCs. The receptors shown here come from a human donor in good health.

This chain uses TRBV7-3 with TRBJ2-1; D perhaps matches TRBD2 (5 bases). Trimming took off 1 base at V and 8 bases at J, with 15 bases between the two ends. CDR1 is SGHTA, CDR2 FQGTGA, per germline. This CDR3 has 15 residues. CDR3 nucleotides: TGTGCCAGCAGCTTAAGGTCCGGGGAATTCGATGAGCAGTTCTTC. Translated, it gives CASSLRSGEFDEQFF.

This chain uses TRBV6-5 with TRBJ1-2, with TRBD1 as a possible D gene (5 bases). Germline values: CDR1 MNHEY, CDR2 SVGAGI. This CDR3 is built from 15 residues. Trimming stripped 5 bases from V and 4 bases from J, with 17 bases between. The CDR3: CASSTHLSGGYGYTF. CDR3 bases: TGTGCCAGCAGTACCCATTTATCCGGGGGCTATGGCTACACCTTC.

The chain couples TRBV5-4 to TRBJ2-3; D perhaps matches TRBD2 (5 bases). Germline-derived CDR1 and CDR2 are SGHNT and YYREEE (reference sequence). The V end was cut by 3 bases, the J end by 6 bases, with 17 bases between. The CDR3 has 15 amino acids. The CDR3 coding sequence is TGTGCCAGCAGCTGGAGCGGCCCACGAGCGGATACGCAGTATTTT. It translates to CASSWSGPRADTQYF.

The chain has TRBV6-5 and TRBJ1-1, with no clear D. CDR1 and CDR2 from the germline V gene are MNHEY and SVGAGI. The CDR3 covers 11 residues. Deletions cut 7 bases from V and 8 bases from J, with 11 bases between. CDR3 sequence (DNA): TGTGCCAGCATAGAAGGGAGCGAAGCTTTCTTT. It is translated as CASIEGSEAFF.

The chain uses TRBV9 and TRBJ2-1; a possible D gene is TRBD2 (5 bases). Germline CDR1 is SGDLS and CDR2 is YYNGEE. CDR3 length: 15 residues. V gave up 0 bases and J gave up 2 bases, with 9 bases separating them. CDR3 bases: TGTGCCAGCAGCGTAGATGAGCGGACCTACAATGAGCAGTTCTTC. It translates to CASSVDERTYNEQFF. The whole variable domain, filled in from reference TRBV9 and TRBJ2-1, reads DSGVTQTPKHLITATGQRVTLRCSPRSGDLSVYWYQQSLDQGLQFLIQYYNGEERAKGNILERFSAQQFPDLHSELNLSSLELGDSALYFCASSVDERTYNEQFFGPGTRLTVL.

The chain combines TRBV5-1 with TRBJ1-1; possibly TRBD1 for D (5 bases). The V gene lost 3 bases and the J gene lost 1 base, with 7 bases spanning the gap. The CDR3 consists of 13 residues. Germline CDR1 reads SGHRS; CDR2 reads YFSETQ. CDR3 DNA sequence: TGCGCCAGCAGCTGGGGGGGGAACACTGAAGCTTTCTTT. Protein product: CASSWGGNTEAFF.

This clone occurred once. This chain uses TRBV9 with TRBJ1-3; 11 nucleotides agree with TRBD1. This CDR3 spans 19 amino acids. Germline-derived CDR1 and CDR2 are SGDLS and YYNGEE. J was trimmed by 0 bases and V by 4 bases; bases with no gene match: 12. The DNA for the CDR3 is TGTGCCAGCAGCCGTACTGGGACAGGGGGTCGGTCCTCTGGAAACACCATATATTTT. Residues: CASSRTGTGGRSSGNTIYF.

V usage is TRBV29-1 and J usage is TRBJ2-1; a weak D match, TRBD2 (6 bases). The V gene lost 7 bases and the J gene lost 9 bases, with 16 bases spanning the gap. Germline CDR1 and CDR2: SQVTM and ANQGSEA. This CDR3 contains 12 residues. Here the CDR3 DNA reads TGCAGCGGAGACTCGGGGGTCGGTGAGCAGTTCTTC. Translation gives CSGDSGVGEQFF.

The chain couples TRBV9 to TRBJ2-4; 7 nucleotides line up with TRBD1. V shed 0 bases, J shed 6 bases, and the junction held 3 bases outside the gene matches. The CDR3 length is 14 residues. Germline CDR1 is SGDLS and CDR2 is YYNGEE. In DNA, the CDR3 is TGTGCCAGCAGCGTAGAGGGGGCTGGAAACATTCAGTACTTC. Translated: CASSVEGAGNIQYF.

This clone was found a few times. V gene TRBV10-3 combines with J gene TRBJ2-3; TRBD2 matches at 14 bases. CDR3 length equals 14 residues. J gave up 6 bases and V 7 bases, and 3 bases lay outside the gene matches. From germline, CDR1 is ENHRY and CDR2 SYGVKD. CDR3 coding DNA: TGTGCCATCAAGGGGACTAGCGGGAGTGATACGCAGTATTTT. Amino acid sequence: CAIKGTSGSDTQYF.

The V gene is TRBV7-8, the J gene TRBJ2-1; TRBD1 agrees at 10 bases. The V gene end was trimmed by 9 bases and the J gene end by 8 bases; junction bases not matched to a gene: 10. The germline CDR1 and CDR2 sequences are SGHVS and FQNEAQ. There are 14 residues in the CDR3. DNA of the CDR3: TGTGCCAGTAAAGCGGGACAGGGGTACTATGAGCAGTTCTTC. Translation gives CASKAGQGYYEQFF.